In its sample, the clone carrying this T cell receptor beta chain is medium-sized. The antigen is unknown. TRB was amplified from roughly 250-500 ng of blood genomic DNA. BIOMED2 TRB-A/B primer pools were used in multiplex TRB PCR. From the multiplex PCR reads, TCRdb called clonotypes with MiXCR, one entry per CDR3 protein. The top ten clones hold 9.5% to 15% of a sample with 6,400 or so distinct CDR3 sequences, about a quarter of them seen once. These data originate in a study of T and B cells in COVID-19 patients. Study-level information: The recovered patients had mostly mild to moderate COVID-19 with outpatient management. Study outcomes and limitations: At recovery TRB diversity and richness exceeded healthy donors, after highly clonal active COVID-19 repertoires. Symptomatic-phase blood samples from mildly ill patients and early samples from severe cases were scarce. No sequencing was yet done of CD4+, regulatory or CD8+ subsets, or of SARS-CoV-2-responsive or tetramer+ sorted cells.

V dropped 7 bases and J dropped 0 bases, with 10 bases sitting between them. CDR1 MNHEY and CDR2 SVGAGI come from the germline V gene. CDR3 length: 13 amino acids. This sequence originates from a human donor with active COVID-19. V usage is TRBV6-5 and J usage is TRBJ2-7; a weak D match, TRBD2 (5 bases). Sequenced input: blood. The CDR3 region has the DNA TGTGCCAGCATGGACTCGAGCTCCTACGAGCAGTACTTC. Its protein is CASMDSSSYEQYF.